This T cell receptor beta chain came from a study of blood T cell repertoires in COVID-19. Study overall: T cells, B-cell-depleted T cells, or PBMCs provided the cDNA or gDNA that served as material.

The protocol was immunoSEQ multiplex PCR, while the TCRdb copy is restricted to in-frame clones and leaves out a portion. This table holds almost 200,000 clones, 86% found once. This clone showed up just a few times. The germline CDR1 and CDR2 sequences are SQVTM and ANQGSEA. V was trimmed by 0 bases and J by 4 bases, leaving 12 bases between them. The CDR3 is 14 amino acids. The receptor was derived from a woman between 65 and 79 years old with acute or convalescent COVID-19. The sequenced sample consisted of peripheral blood. The genes are TRBV29-1 and TRBJ1-2; D not resolved. The CDR3 DNA is TGCAGCGTTGAAGACCGCGATTCTGGCTATGGCTACACCTTC. Amino acid sequence: CSVEDRDSGYGYTF.